This TCR beta chain is from a study of blood T cells in healthy people across ages. Study findings and constraints: Relative to aged donors, long-lived donors carried more naive CD4+ cells and displayed higher diversity.

Germline trimming cut 5 bases from V and 4 bases from J; bases unmatched to any gene: 7. Germline V gene data show CDR1 as SGHVS and CDR2 as FQNEAQ. The CDR3 has 14 amino acids. This clonotype has only a few counts. Antigen: not known. Then a second PCR, running roughly 7 to 11 cycles, was carried out with a sample-barcoded 5' primer and a J-beta primer mix. TCRdb reprocessed the 5' RACE reads via MiXCR and lists one record per CDR3 protein. The data show 650,000 to 900,000 distinct CDR3 sequences, around two thirds seen once. Specimen: blood. The chain employs TRBV7-8 and TRBJ2-7, with TRBD2 identical over 8 bases. The clonotype comes from a man aged 25 to 40 in good health. DNA for the CDR3: TGTGCCAGCAGCGTCCGGGGGGGCAGATACGAGCAGTACTTC. Protein sequence: CASSVRGGRYEQYF.